These 7 T cell receptor beta chains share one sample of origin, sequenced in a study of beta chain features in type 1 diabetes. Expressed TCRB transcripts were sequenced because the entire RNA isolate underwent reverse transcription. This table comes from immunoSEQ multiplex PCR, and its TCRdb copy is limited to in-frame clones, with some not included. This repertoire shows roughly 610,000 clones, 15% found once; its top ten account for about 0.097%. Sequenced input: naive CD4+ T cells from blood. These receptors came from a man between 18 and 35 years old in good health.

The chain is built from TRBV19 and TRBJ2-5, with D possibly being TRBD2 (5 bases). Trimming removed 4 bases from V and 3 bases from J, with 21 bases in between. The CDR3 is made up of 17 amino acids. The germline gives CDR1 LNHDA, CDR2 SQIVND (reference sequence). The CDR3 DNA follows: TGTGCCAGTAGTAGATACCGGTGGGAACCGGAGGAAGAGACCCAGTACTTC. Translated: CASSRYRWEPEEETQYF.

This clone occurred a few times. This rearrangement joins TRBV5-6 to TRBJ2-1; 11 nucleotides match TRBD2. The V and J ends lost 0 bases and 4 bases, in that order; junction bases with no gene match: 0. The CDR3 loop spans 15 amino acids. Germline assignment: CDR1 SGHDT and CDR2 YYEEEE. CDR3: CASSLGLAGYNEQFF. The CDR3 nucleotides are TGTGCCAGCAGCTTGGGACTAGCGGGATACAATGAGCAGTTCTTC.

The V gene is TRBV4-2, the J gene TRBJ2-4; D uncertain. Germline CDR1 LGHNA, CDR2 YNFKEQ. CDR3 length: 17 amino acids. Trimming left V 0 bases short and J 0 bases short, with 12 bases between. CDR3 in amino acids: CASSQDPGSLAKNIQYF. Written as DNA, the CDR3 is TGTGCCAGCAGCCAAGATCCCGGATCACTAGCCAAAAACATTCAGTACTTC.

This clone was counted a few times. The chain carries TRBV7-2 and TRBJ2-3, with 10 bases that match TRBD2. The CDR3 runs to 16 residues. J was trimmed by 3 bases and V by 1 base; bases with no gene match: 4. Germline V CDR1 and CDR2: SGHTA, FQGNSA. CDR3 loop: CASSLGGSGGTDTQYF. CDR3 nucleotides: TGTGCCAGCAGCTTAGGCGGTAGCGGGGGGACAGATACGCAGTATTTT.

The chain couples TRBV7-9 to TRBJ2-7; 10 nucleotides agree with TRBD2. This CDR3 spans 14 amino acids. Germline CDR1 SEHNR, CDR2 FQNEAQ (reference sequence). The V segment lost 4 bases and the J segment 5 bases; nucleotides outside the gene matches: 5. The CDR3: CASSSGGTSDEQYF. The CDR3 DNA reads TGTGCCAGCAGCTCAGGCGGGACTAGCGACGAGCAGTACTTC.

In its sample, this clone was seen a few times. The CDR3 region is CASSLQQDYGYTF. In DNA form, the CDR3 reads TGTGCCAGCAGTTTACAGCAGGACTATGGCTACACCTTC. The chain joins TRBV27 to TRBJ1-2, with unresolved D. V shed 2 bases and J shed 3 bases, with 7 bases lying between them. The CDR3 loop spans 13 amino acids. Germline V CDR1 and CDR2: MNHEY, SMNVEV (reference sequence).

This clone came up a few times. This chain's CDR3 is CASSTLSGGRYNEQFF. The CDR3 nucleotides read TGTGCCAGCAGCACCCTTAGCGGGGGGAGGTACAATGAGCAGTTCTTC. J is TRBJ2-1 and V is TRBV28; 10 bases are shared with TRBD2. The CDR3 has 16 residues. J gave up 4 bases and V 6 bases, and 9 bases lay outside the gene matches. Germline CDR1 MDHEN, CDR2 SYDVKM. The whole variable domain, remainder taken from reference TRBV28 and TRBJ2-1, is DVKVTQSSRYLVKRTGEKVFLECVQDMDHENMFWYRQDPGLGLRLIYFSYDVKMKEKGDIPEGYSVSREKKERFSLILESASTNQTSMYLCASSTLSGGRYNEQFFGPGTRLTVL.